The 25 T cell receptor beta chains below all came from one sample that was sequenced in a study of blood T cell repertoires in COVID-19. Measured with immunoSEQ multiplex PCR; TCRdb has only the in-frame clones, and not every one. The sample includes 180,000 or so clones, roughly nine tenths of them seen just once. Sequencing used peripheral blood. The source is a man between 65 and 85 years old with acute or convalescent COVID-19.

The chain employs TRBV5-4 and TRBJ1-1; D gene ambiguous. V dropped 5 bases and J dropped 4 bases, with 18 bases sitting between them. Germline V gives CDR1 SGHNT, CDR2 YYREEE (reference sequence). The CDR3 contains 15 residues. CDR3 amino acids: CASSFEAARLTEAFF. The CDR3 DNA sequence: TGTGCCAGCAGTTTCGAGGCAGCCCGACTCACTGAAGCTTTCTTT.

For this clone: Other DNA sequences in this specimen translate into the identical CDR3. CDR3 region: CASSLGGRETQYF. CDR3 sequence (DNA): TGTGCCAGCAGCCTGGGGGGTAGGGAGACCCAGTACTTC. The rearrangement links TRBV28 to TRBJ2-5; D is possibly TRBD2 (6 bases). V was clipped by 6 bases and J by 5 bases, with 13 bases between them. The germline V gene has CDR1 MDHEN and CDR2 SYDVKM. The CDR3 contains 13 residues.

The genes are TRBV7-2 and TRBJ2-1; 10 bases line up with TRBD1. Germline assignment: CDR1 SGHTA and CDR2 FQGNSA. Trimming took 3 bases from V and 6 from J; bases not matched to a gene: 2. CDR3 length: 14 amino acids. The CDR3 spells CASSFRTGGNEQFF. The CDR3 nucleotides are TGTGCCAGCAGCTTCCGGACAGGGGGCAATGAGCAGTTCTTC.

The chain is built from TRBV13 and TRBJ2-2; the match to TRBD1 covers 10 bases. J gave up 0 bases and V 1 base, and 8 bases lay outside the gene matches. The CDR3 runs to 19 residues. CDR1 and CDR2 from the germline V gene are PRHDT and FYEKMQ (reference sequence). CDR3 amino acids: CASSLVGQGGFANTGELFF. In DNA, the CDR3 is TGTGCCAGCAGCTTAGTAGGACAGGGGGGCTTCGCGAACACCGGGGAGCTGTTTTTT.

The chain uses TRBV3-1 (or the pseudogene TRBV3-2) and TRBJ1-1; unclear D gene. Trimming shortened V by 4 bases and J by 0 bases, and 9 bases separated the two germline ends. In germline, CDR1 is LGHDT, CDR2 YNNKEL (reference sequence). The CDR3 consists of 14 residues. The CDR3 DNA is TGTGCCAGCAGCCCCTCTTTTATGAACACTGAAGCTTTCTTT. Its protein product is CASSPSFMNTEAFF.

The chain combines TRBV19 with TRBJ2-7, with a weak D call TRBD2 (6 bases). The CDR3 contains 11 residues. V gave up 11 bases and J gave up 2 bases, with 10 bases separating them. From germline, CDR1 is LNHDA and CDR2 SQIVND (reference sequence). The CDR3 DNA is TGTGCCGCGGGACTTCCCTACGAGCAGTACTTC. Amino acid sequence: CAAGLPYEQYF.

The chain uses TRBV5-1 and TRBJ2-3; no reliable D call. The CDR3 has 15 residues. V was cut by 4 bases and J by 1 base, with 13 bases left in between. Germline loops: CDR1 SGHRS, CDR2 YFSETQ. In DNA, the CDR3 is TGCGCCAGCAGCCAAGGAGACCCAGGCACAGATACGCAGTATTTT. Protein product: CASSQGDPGTDTQYF.

The rearrangement joins TRBV28 to TRBJ1-6; 7 nucleotides agree with TRBD1. Germline V gives CDR1 MDHEN, CDR2 SYDVKM. Trimming cost V 6 bases and J 0 bases; bases outside gene matches: 11. The CDR3 extends over 18 amino acids. DNA for the CDR3: TGTGCCAGCAGCTCTGACAGGGCGGGCAGCTCCTATAATTCACCCCTCCACTTT. Amino acids: CASSSDRAGSSYNSPLHF.

The table lists this clone with a few counts. CDR3 bases: TGTGCCAGCAGCTTAGGGTCGGGGGGGAATTCACCCCTCCACTTT. This gives the protein CASSLGSGGNSPLHF. The chain has TRBV7-2 and TRBJ1-6; possibly TRBD1 for D (5 bases). The germline V gene has CDR1 SGHTA and CDR2 FQGNSA. The V end lost 1 base, the J end lost 7 bases, and 11 bases lay between the germline ends. This CDR3 contains 15 residues.

The chain uses TRBV28 and TRBJ1-2, with 11 bases matching TRBD1. CDR3 size: 12 residues. J gave up 8 bases and V 6 bases, and 2 bases lay outside the gene matches. Germline CDR1 and CDR2: MDHEN and SYDVKM. The CDR3 here is CASRRTGGGYTF. The CDR3 nucleotides are TGTGCCAGCAGGCGGACAGGGGGCGGCTACACCTTC.

The chain links TRBV19 to TRBJ1-6; D possibly corresponds to TRBD1 (5 bases). The V and J ends lost 2 bases and 9 bases respectively, with 17 bases between them. Germline V gene data show CDR1 as LNHDA and CDR2 as SQIVND (reference sequence). The CDR3 extends over 16 amino acids. CDR3 protein: CASSIRGLESGSPLHF. The CDR3, as DNA: TGTGCCAGTAGTATAAGGGGACTCGAATCGGGTTCACCCCTCCACTTT.

This clone was seen a single time. The chain is built from TRBV5-6 and TRBJ1-1; 8 positions match TRBD1. CDR1 SGHDT and CDR2 YYEEEE come from the germline V gene. The CDR3 extends over 15 amino acids. After removal of 2 bases from V and 6 bases from J, the junction contained 9 bases not matched to a gene. For the CDR3, the DNA is TGTGCCAGCAGCTTCTTTACCGGGACAGGATCTGAAGCTTTCTTT. Amino acid sequence: CASSFFTGTGSEAFF.

The chain links TRBV27 to TRBJ1-2, with 7 bases identical to TRBD1. The J segment lost 6 bases and the V segment lost 7 bases, leaving 5 bases of the junction unmatched. The CDR3 length is 12 residues. Germline V gene lookup returns CDR1 MNHEY and CDR2 SMNVEV (reference sequence). CDR3 nucleotides: TGTGCCAGCACTGACAGGGTGCATGGCTACACCTTC. Its translation is CASTDRVHGYTF.

This clone was seen only a few times. The CDR3 DNA follows: TGTGCCAGCAGCTTAGGGGGTGGCCAGCCCCAGCATTTT. Residues: CASSLGGGQPQHF. This chain joins TRBV5-6 and TRBJ1-5, with a weak D call TRBD1 (6 bases). Germline loops: CDR1 SGHDT, CDR2 YYEEEE. The CDR3 is 13 amino acids. Trimming took off 2 bases at V and 7 bases at J, with 10 bases between the two ends. Complete variable domain (other parts from reference TRBV5-6 and TRBJ1-5): DAGVTQSPTHLIKTRGQQVTLRCSPKSGHDTVSWYQQALGQGPQFIFQYYEEEERQRGNFPDRFSGHQFPNYSSELNVNALLLGDSALYLCASSLGGGQPQHFGDGTRLSIL.

The DNA of the CDR3 is TGCGCCAGCAGTGGTGTGGCTAGCGGGGGCAATGAGCAGTTCTTC. Amino acid sequence: CASSGVASGGNEQFF. The genes are TRBV5-1 and TRBJ2-1; 10 nucleotides line up with TRBD2. Germline lookup yields CDR1 SGHRS and CDR2 YFSETQ. Trimming at V came to 5 bases and at J to 6 bases, leaving 8 bases not matched to a gene. There are 15 residues in the CDR3.

This chain links TRBV7-8 with TRBJ2-4, with D maybe TRBD1 (5 bases). V dropped 7 bases and J dropped 2 bases, with 18 bases sitting between them. CDR1 is SGHVS, CDR2 FQNEAQ, per germline. The CDR3 covers 16 residues. CDR3 amino acids: CASTPLPDSSKNIQYF. The DNA of the CDR3 is TGTGCCAGCACCCCCCTCCCCGACAGTTCCAAAAACATTCAGTACTTC.

The rearrangement joins TRBV5-1 to TRBJ2-3; 8 bases fit TRBD2. The CDR3 consists of 14 residues. The junction had 6 bases not matched to a gene; V was cut back by 4 bases and J by 5 bases. Germline CDR1 is SGHRS and CDR2 is YFSETQ. The CDR3 region is CASSQSGSGDTQYF. As DNA, the CDR3 is TGCGCCAGCAGCCAAAGCGGGAGTGGAGATACGCAGTATTTT.

This clone was picked up a small number of times. The chain is built from TRBV11-2 and TRBJ1-6, with 8 positions matching TRBD1. Germline assignment: CDR1 SGHAT and CDR2 FQNNGV. V lost 0 bases and J lost 5; bases outside the gene matches: 12. This CDR3 has 19 amino acids. This CDR3 is CASSLDSPPTGANNSPLHF. The CDR3, as DNA: TGTGCCAGCAGCTTAGATAGCCCCCCGACAGGGGCAAATAATTCACCCCTCCACTTT.

V and J are TRBV7-2 and TRBJ1-1, with 11 bases lining up with TRBD1. Trimming cost V 1 base and J 5 bases; bases outside gene matches: 3. CDR3 length: 15 residues. Germline CDR1 reads SGHTA; CDR2 reads FQGNSA. In DNA, the CDR3 is TGTGCCAGCAGCTTAGATGGGACAGGGGGGACTGAAGCTTTCTTT. This encodes CASSLDGTGGTEAFF.

V gene TRBV7-3 combines with J gene TRBJ2-7, with 7 bases identical to TRBD2. Germline CDR1 is SGHTA and CDR2 is FQGTGA. Trimming took 2 bases from V and 3 from J; bases not matched to a gene: 1. This CDR3 is built from 13 residues. The CDR3 protein is CASSLAGDYEQYF. The CDR3 DNA reads as TGTGCCAGCAGCTTAGCGGGAGACTACGAGCAGTACTTC.

V usage is TRBV7-2 and J usage is TRBJ1-2; D uncertain. Germline V CDR1 and CDR2: SGHTA, FQGNSA. The CDR3 contains 13 residues. The ends were cut back, 5 bases at V and 8 bases at J, with 15 bases in the middle. The CDR3 spells CASSPGILNGYTF. The CDR3 DNA sequence: TGTGCCAGCAGCCCCGGGATATTGAACGGCTACACCTTC. The full variable domain, its missing parts supplied by reference TRBV7-2 and TRBJ1-2, is GAGVSQSPSNKVTEKGKDVELRCDPISGHTALYWYRQSLGQGLEFLIYFQGNSAPDKSGLPSDRFSAERTGGSVSTLTIQRTQQEDSAVYLCASSPGILNGYTFGSGTRLTVV.

This clone has more than one count but fewer than ten. This chain joins TRBV21-1 and TRBJ2-7; TRBD1 is the table's D call, not checked against the DNA. TRBV21-1 is a pseudogene. This CDR3 has 15 residues. This CDR3 is CASSSPRDNSYEQYF. For the CDR3, the DNA is TGTGCCAGCAGCAGCCCCCGGGACAACTCCTACGAGCAGTACTTC.

This sequence joins TRBV4-2 and TRBJ2-6; D is perhaps TRBD2 (6 bases). This CDR3 contains 16 residues. Trimming removed 6 bases from V and 0 bases from J, with 12 bases in between. Germline V gene data show CDR1 as LGHNA and CDR2 as YNFKEQ. In DNA form, the CDR3 reads TGTGCCAGCAGTCGACTAGGGAACTCTGGGGCCAACGTCCTGACTTTC. Protein sequence: CASSRLGNSGANVLTF.

This chain uses TRBV5-1 with TRBJ2-2; 9 bases align to TRBD1. Germline V gene sequence: CDR1 SGHRS, CDR2 YFSETQ. The V and J ends lost 7 bases and 1 base, in that order; junction bases with no gene match: 2. This CDR3 is built from 14 residues. For the CDR3, the DNA is TGCGCCAGCCGACAGGGGGAGAACACCGGGGAGCTGTTTTTT. This codes for CASRQGENTGELFF.

The chain recombines TRBV4-3 with TRBJ1-2; tentative D call: TRBD1 (5 bases). V dropped 3 bases and J dropped 6 bases, with 14 bases sitting between them. Germline CDR1 LGHNA, CDR2 YSLEER. The CDR3 runs to 14 residues. Here the CDR3 reads CASSHSARVDGYTF. The CDR3 DNA reads as TGCGCCAGCAGCCATAGTGCCAGGGTGGATGGCTACACCTTC.